This section outlines one T cell receptor (beta chain) sequence together with its context. Its antigen is as yet unknown. This entry is derived from a study of cytotoxic CD8 clonotypes in ibrutinib-treated CLL. Across the study: Of the patients, around 12 were relapsed/refractory, around 16 treatment-naive and under 18 IGHV unmutated. Findings of the study overall: There were few public clonotypes, and on treatment they contracted or stayed stable.

This CDR3 contains 17 residues. Clones were read by immunoSEQ multiplex PCR, and TCRdb kept only the in-frame ones, dropping some. The profile shows 110,000 to 150,000 clones, 75% to 80% of them singletons. The sample was PBMCs, taken after 24 months of ibrutinib treatment. V gene TRBV7-5 combines with J gene TRBJ1-5. TRBV7-5 is listed as a pseudogene. The sequence was collected from a human donor with chronic lymphocytic leukemia. The CDR3 DNA follows: TGTGCCAGAAGCCCCCGGGGACCCCCTAGGGGCAATCAGCCCCAGCATTTT. The encoded protein is CARSPRGPPRGNQPQHF.